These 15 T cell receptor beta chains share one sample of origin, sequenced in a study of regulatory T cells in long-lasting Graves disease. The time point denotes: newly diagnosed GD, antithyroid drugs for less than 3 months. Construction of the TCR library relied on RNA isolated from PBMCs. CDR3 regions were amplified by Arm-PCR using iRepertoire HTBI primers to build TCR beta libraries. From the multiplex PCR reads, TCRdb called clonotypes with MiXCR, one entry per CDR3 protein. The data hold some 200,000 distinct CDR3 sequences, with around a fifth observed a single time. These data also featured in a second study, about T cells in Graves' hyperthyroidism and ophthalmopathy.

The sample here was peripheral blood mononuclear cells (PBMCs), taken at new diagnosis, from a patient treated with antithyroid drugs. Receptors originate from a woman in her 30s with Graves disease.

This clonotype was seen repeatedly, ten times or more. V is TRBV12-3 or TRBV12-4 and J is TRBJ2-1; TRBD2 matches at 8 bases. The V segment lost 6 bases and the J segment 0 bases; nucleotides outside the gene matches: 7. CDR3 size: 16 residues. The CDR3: CASRWSGGGSYNEQFF. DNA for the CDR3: TGTGCCAGCAGATGGTCGGGGGGGGGCTCCTACAATGAGCAGTTCTTC.

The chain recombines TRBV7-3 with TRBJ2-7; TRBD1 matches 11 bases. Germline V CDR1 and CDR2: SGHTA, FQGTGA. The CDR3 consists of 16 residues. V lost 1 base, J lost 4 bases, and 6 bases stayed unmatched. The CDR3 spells CASSLRTGTGGYEQYF. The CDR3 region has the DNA TGTGCCAGCAGCTTAAGGACCGGGACAGGGGGTTACGAGCAGTACTTC.

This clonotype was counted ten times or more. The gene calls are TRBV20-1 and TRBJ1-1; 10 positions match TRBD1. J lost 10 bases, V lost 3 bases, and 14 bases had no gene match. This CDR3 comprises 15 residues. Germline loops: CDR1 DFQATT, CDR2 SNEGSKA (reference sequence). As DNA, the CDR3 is TGCAGTGCTAGGTCTTCGGGACAGGGGCCAACGGGAGCTTTCTTT. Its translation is CSARSSGQGPTGAFF.

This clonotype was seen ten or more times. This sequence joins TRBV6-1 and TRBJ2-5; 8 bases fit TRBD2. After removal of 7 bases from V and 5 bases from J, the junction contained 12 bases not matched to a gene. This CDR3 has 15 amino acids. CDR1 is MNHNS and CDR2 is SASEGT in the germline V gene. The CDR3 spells CASTRLAPPRETQYF. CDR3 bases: TGTGCCAGCACGAGACTAGCGCCCCCGAGGGAGACCCAGTACTTC.

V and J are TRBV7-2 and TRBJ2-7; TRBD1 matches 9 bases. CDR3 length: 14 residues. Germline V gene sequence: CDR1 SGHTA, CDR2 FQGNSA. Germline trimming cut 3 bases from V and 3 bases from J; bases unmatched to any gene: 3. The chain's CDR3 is CASSFSTGGYEQYF. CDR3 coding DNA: TGTGCCAGCAGCTTTTCGACAGGGGGCTACGAGCAGTACTTC.

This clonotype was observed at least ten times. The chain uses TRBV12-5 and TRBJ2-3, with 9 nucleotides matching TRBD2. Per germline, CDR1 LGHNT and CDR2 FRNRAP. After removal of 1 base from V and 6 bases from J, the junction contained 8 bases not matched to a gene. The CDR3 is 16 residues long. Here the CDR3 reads CASGLASGTSSDTQYF. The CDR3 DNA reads TGTGCTAGTGGTTTGGCCTCCGGGACTAGCTCTGATACGCAGTATTTT.

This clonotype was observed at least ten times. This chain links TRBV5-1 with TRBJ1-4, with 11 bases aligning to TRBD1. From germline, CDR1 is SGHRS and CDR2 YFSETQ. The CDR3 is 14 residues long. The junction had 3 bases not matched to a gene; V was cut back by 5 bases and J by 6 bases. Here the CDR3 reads CASRGTGGYEKLFF. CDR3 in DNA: TGCGCCAGCAGAGGGACAGGGGGGTATGAAAAACTGTTTTTT. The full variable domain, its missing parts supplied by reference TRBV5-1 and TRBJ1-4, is KAGVTQTPRYLIKTRGQQVTLSCSPISGHRSVSWYQQTPGQGLQFLFEYFSETQRNKGNFPGRFSGRQFSNSRSEMNVSTLELGDSALYLCASRGTGGYEKLFFGSGTQLSVL.

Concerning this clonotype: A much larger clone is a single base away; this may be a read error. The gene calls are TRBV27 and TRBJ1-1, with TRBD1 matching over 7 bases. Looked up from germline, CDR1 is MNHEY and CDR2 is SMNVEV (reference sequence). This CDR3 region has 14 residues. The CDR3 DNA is TGTGCCGGCAGTTCCCCCGGGACAGTAAATGAAGCTTTCTTT. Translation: CAGSSPGTVNEAFF.

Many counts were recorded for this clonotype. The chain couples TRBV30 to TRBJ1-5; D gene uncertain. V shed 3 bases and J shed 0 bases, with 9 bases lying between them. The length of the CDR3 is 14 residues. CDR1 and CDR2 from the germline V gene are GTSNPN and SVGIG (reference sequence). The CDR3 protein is CAWRAEASNQPQHF. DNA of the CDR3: TGTGCCTGGAGGGCGGAAGCTAGCAATCAGCCCCAGCATTTT.

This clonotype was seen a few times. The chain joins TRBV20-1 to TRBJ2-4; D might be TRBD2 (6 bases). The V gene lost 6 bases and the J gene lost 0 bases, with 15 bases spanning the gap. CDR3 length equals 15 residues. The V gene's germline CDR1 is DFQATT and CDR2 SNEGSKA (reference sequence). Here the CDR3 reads CSATGTFLAKNIQYF. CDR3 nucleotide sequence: TGCAGTGCAACCGGGACTTTTCTAGCCAAAAACATTCAGTACTTC.

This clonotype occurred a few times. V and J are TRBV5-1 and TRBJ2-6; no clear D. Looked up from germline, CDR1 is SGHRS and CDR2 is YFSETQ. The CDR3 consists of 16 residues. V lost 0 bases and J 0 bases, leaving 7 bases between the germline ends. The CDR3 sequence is CASSLAGRSGANVLTF. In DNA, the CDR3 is TGCGCCAGCAGCTTGGCCGGACGCTCTGGGGCCAACGTCCTGACTTTC.

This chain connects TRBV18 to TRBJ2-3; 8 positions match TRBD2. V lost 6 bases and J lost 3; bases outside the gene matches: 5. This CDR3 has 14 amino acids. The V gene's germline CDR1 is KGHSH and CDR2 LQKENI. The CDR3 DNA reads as TGTGCCAGCTCCTTTAGCGGGAATACAGATACGCAGTATTTT. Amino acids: CASSFSGNTDTQYF.

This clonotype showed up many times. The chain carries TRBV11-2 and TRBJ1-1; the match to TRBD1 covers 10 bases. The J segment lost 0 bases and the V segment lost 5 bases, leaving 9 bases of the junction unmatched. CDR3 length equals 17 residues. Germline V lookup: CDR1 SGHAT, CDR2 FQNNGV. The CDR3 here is CASSHTDRGLMNTEAFF. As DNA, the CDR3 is TGTGCCAGCAGCCACACGGACAGGGGGTTGATGAACACTGAAGCTTTCTTT.

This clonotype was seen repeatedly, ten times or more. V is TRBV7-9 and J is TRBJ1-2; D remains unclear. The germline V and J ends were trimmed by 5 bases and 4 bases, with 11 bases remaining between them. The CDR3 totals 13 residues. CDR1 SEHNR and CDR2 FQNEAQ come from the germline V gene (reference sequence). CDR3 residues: CASSARTAYGYTF. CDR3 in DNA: TGTGCCAGCAGCGCCCGGACGGCCTATGGCTACACCTTC.

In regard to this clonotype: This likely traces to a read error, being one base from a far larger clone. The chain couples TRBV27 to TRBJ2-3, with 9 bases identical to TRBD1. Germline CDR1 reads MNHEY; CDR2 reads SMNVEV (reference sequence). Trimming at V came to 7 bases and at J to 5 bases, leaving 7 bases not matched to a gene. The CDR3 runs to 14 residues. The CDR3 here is CASMQGQGKDTQYF. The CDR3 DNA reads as TGTGCCAGCATGCAAGGACAGGGGAAAGATACGCAGTATTTT.